The next 20 T cell receptor beta chains were all read from a single sample in a study of cytomegalovirus exposure and HLA in healthy donors. Sequencing used immunoSEQ multiplex PCR; TCRdb keeps in-frame clones, though not all of them. The table lists more than 250,000 clones, roughly 88% of them singletons. The material sequenced was PBMCs. These receptors all stem from a woman in her twenties or thirties in good health and CMV-seronegative.

The chain couples TRBV15 to TRBJ2-1; TRBD1 aligns across 10 bases. Germline trimming cut 1 base from V and 3 bases from J; bases unmatched to any gene: 6. Per germline, CDR1 LNHNV and CDR2 YYDKDF (reference sequence). The CDR3 runs to 17 residues. The CDR3 reads CATSRAPGTGVYNEQFF. The CDR3 DNA is TGTGCCACCAGCAGAGCTCCCGGGACAGGGGTCTACAATGAGCAGTTCTTC.

This sequence joins TRBV28 and TRBJ1-2, with D possibly matching TRBD1 (6 bases). CDR1 is MDHEN and CDR2 is SYDVKM in the germline V gene. The CDR3 has 16 amino acids. With 2 bases removed from V and 7 bases from J, the gap between germline ends came to 20 bases. The CDR3, as DNA: TGTGCCAGCAGTTTAGAACTTTTGGGGGGCGAGGCTGGCTACACCTTC. As protein: CASSLELLGGEAGYTF.

The V and J genes are TRBV5-1 and TRBJ2-3; TRBD2 matches 10 bases. Trimming removed 4 bases from V and 4 bases from J; junction bases left unmatched: 9. The CDR3 is 16 amino acids. Per germline, CDR1 SGHRS and CDR2 YFSETQ. The CDR3 DNA sequence: TGCGCCAGCAGCATTAGACTAGCGGGTTTATCAGATACGCAGTATTTT. It codes for CASSIRLAGLSDTQYF.

This clone came up once. CDR3 bases: TGCGCCAGCAGCTTGGTACCGGCAGGGTCGTCCACAGATACGCAGTATTTT. Protein: CASSLVPAGSSTDTQYF. The chain is built from TRBV5-1 and TRBJ2-3, with D tentatively TRBD1 (5 bases). CDR1 and CDR2 (germline): SGHRS, YFSETQ. V shed 0 bases and J shed 2 bases, with 16 bases lying between them. CDR3 length: 17 residues.

This rearrangement joins TRBV7-2 to TRBJ2-7; 7 positions agree with TRBD2. The CDR3 is 13 residues long. V lost 5 bases, J lost 5 bases, and 6 bases stayed unmatched. Germline CDR1 is SGHTA and CDR2 is FQGNSA. CDR3 DNA: TGTGCCAGCAGCCCCGGCAGCGGGAACGAGCAGTACTTC. Encoded protein: CASSPGSGNEQYF.

V is TRBV28 and J is TRBJ2-7, with D tentatively TRBD2 (7 bases). Germline CDR1 reads MDHEN; CDR2 reads SYDVKM. With 5 bases removed from V and 3 bases from J, the gap between germline ends came to 23 bases. CDR3 length equals 17 residues. CDR3 bases: TGTGCCAGCAGTCCCTCTGGGGGGGACCAGGGGATCTACGAGCAGTACTTC. It codes for CASSPSGGDQGIYEQYF.

V and J are TRBV28 and TRBJ2-3; the D gene could be TRBD1 or TRBD2 (6 bases each). V was trimmed by 2 bases and J by 2 bases, leaving 20 bases between them. The CDR3 sequence is 18 residues long. The germline V gene has CDR1 MDHEN and CDR2 SYDVKM. The CDR3 loop reads CASSLTIGGLGHTDTQYF. As DNA, the CDR3 is TGTGCCAGCAGTTTAACCATAGGGGGGTTGGGCCACACAGATACGCAGTATTTT.

This rearrangement joins TRBV18 to TRBJ2-7; possible D gene TRBD1, 5 bases. The germline gives CDR1 KGHSH, CDR2 LQKENI. This CDR3 has 15 residues. Trimming shortened V by 3 bases and J by 5 bases, and 17 bases separated the two germline ends. The CDR3 nucleotides are TGTGCCAGCTCACCCCGGGCCCAGGGCAGCGACGAGCAGTACTTC. Its translation: CASSPRAQGSDEQYF.

This clone was counted a few times. The chain employs TRBV28 and TRBJ2-7, with D perhaps TRBD2 (5 bases). Germline CDR1 MDHEN, CDR2 SYDVKM. The CDR3 sequence is 14 residues long. Trimming cost V 5 bases and J 7 bases, with 18 bases left between them. DNA of the CDR3: TGTGCCAGCAGTCCCGGACTGAGGTCGGGAGAGCAGTACTTC. Its translation is CASSPGLRSGEQYF.

The chain couples TRBV5-4 to TRBJ2-7; a weak D match, TRBD2 (5 bases). V was pared by 2 bases and J by 6 bases, with 18 bases between. Germline V gene lookup returns CDR1 SGHNT and CDR2 YYREEE (reference sequence). CDR3 length: 15 amino acids. DNA of the CDR3: TGTGCCAGCAGCTTATTAGGTCTAGCCGCAAGCGAGCAGTACTTC. The encoded protein is CASSLLGLAASEQYF.

The chain joins TRBV2 to TRBJ2-7, with 7 bases identical to TRBD1. Germline loops: CDR1 SNHLY, CDR2 FYNNEI. The CDR3 contains 15 residues. V dropped 6 bases and J dropped 3; count of bases not matched to a gene: 11. For the CDR3, the DNA is TGTGCCAGCAGAAGGACAGGCCCAATAGACTACGAGCAGTACTTC. It specifies CASRRTGPIDYEQYF.

As regards this clone: In the same sample, other DNA sequences code for this CDR3. This sequence joins TRBV18 and TRBJ1-5; D may be TRBD1 (5 bases). V shed 2 bases and J shed 1 base, with 9 bases lying between them. Germline V lookup: CDR1 KGHSH, CDR2 LQKENI. The CDR3 runs to 15 residues. DNA of the CDR3: TGTGCCAGCTCACCAGGCGGGGGGAGCAATCAGCCCCAGCATTTT. It yields the protein CASSPGGGSNQPQHF.

This clone appeared once. The chain employs TRBV6-1 and TRBJ1-2; no firm D call. CDR1 and CDR2 (germline): MNHNS, SASEGT. The V end lost 5 bases, the J end lost 4 bases, and 5 bases lay between the germline ends. The CDR3 runs to 11 residues. CDR3 sequence: CASSISYGYTF. In DNA form, the CDR3 reads TGTGCCAGCAGTATCTCCTATGGCTACACCTTC.

The gene calls are TRBV11-1 and TRBJ1-1; TRBD1 agrees at 7 bases. The CDR3 covers 15 residues. V was pared by 1 base and J by 7 bases, with 9 bases of the junction left unmatched. The germline V gene encodes CDR1 SGHAT and CDR2 FQDESV (reference sequence). As DNA, the CDR3 is TGTGCCAGCAGCTTAGTTGAGGGGGCGAGAGGTGAAGCTTTCTTT. Its protein product is CASSLVEGARGEAFF.

V and J are TRBV11-2 and TRBJ1-5; D is undetermined. The CDR3 is 13 amino acids. The germline V gene encodes CDR1 SGHAT and CDR2 FQNNGV. Between the trimmed V and J ends, which lost 1 base and 7 bases, there was a span of 8 bases. The chain's CDR3 is CASSLAGLQPQHF. For the CDR3, the DNA is TGTGCCAGCAGCTTAGCAGGTTTGCAGCCCCAGCATTTT.

The rearrangement links TRBV7-2 to TRBJ1-2; the match to TRBD1 covers 11 bases. There are 16 residues in the CDR3. From germline, CDR1 is SGHTA and CDR2 FQGNSA. V lost 5 bases to trimming and J lost 5 bases; unmatched junction nucleotides: 10. The CDR3 DNA reads TGTGCCAGCAGCCCGGACAGGGGGCTCGATCTATATGGCTACACCTTC. It is translated as CASSPDRGLDLYGYTF. The whole variable domain, remainder taken from reference TRBV7-2 and TRBJ1-2, is GAGVSQSPSNKVTEKGKDVELRCDPISGHTALYWYRQSLGQGLEFLIYFQGNSAPDKSGLPSDRFSAERTGGSVSTLTIQRTQQEDSAVYLCASSPDRGLDLYGYTFGSGTRLTVV.

The chain links TRBV27 to TRBJ2-7, with D possibly being TRBD1 or TRBD2 (7 bases each). The length of the CDR3 is 14 residues. Germline assignment: CDR1 MNHEY and CDR2 SMNVEV (reference sequence). V was pared by 5 bases and J by 3 bases, with 14 bases between. CDR3 DNA: TGTGCCAGCAGTCCCAGGGGGAGGGTCTACGAGCAGTACTTC. Encoded protein: CASSPRGRVYEQYF.

The V gene is TRBV12-5, the J gene TRBJ2-7; 8 bases are a match to TRBD2. The J segment lost 2 bases and the V segment lost 0 bases, leaving 12 bases of the junction unmatched. This CDR3 is built from 18 residues. Germline CDR1 is LGHNT and CDR2 is FRNRAP. The CDR3 loop reads CASGLVQGSGRVAYEQYF. As DNA, the CDR3 is TGTGCTAGTGGTTTGGTACAAGGCAGCGGGAGAGTGGCCTACGAGCAGTACTTC.

J is TRBJ2-1 and V is TRBV5-1, with D perhaps assigned TRBD1 or TRBD2 (5 bases each). This CDR3 contains 16 residues. Germline lookup yields CDR1 SGHRS and CDR2 YFSETQ. V was clipped by 4 bases and J by 3 bases, with 17 bases between them. CDR3 sequence reads: CASSDFRGPDYNEQFF. The CDR3 DNA sequence: TGCGCCAGCAGCGACTTTAGGGGACCAGACTACAATGAGCAGTTCTTC.

The V gene is TRBV27, the J gene TRBJ2-3; TRBD2 matches 9 bases. Germline V gene data show CDR1 as MNHEY and CDR2 as SMNVEV (reference sequence). The CDR3 loop spans 14 amino acids. J was trimmed by 6 bases and V by 5 bases; bases with no gene match: 6. Written as DNA, the CDR3 is TGTGCCAGCAGTCGCCTGAGCGGGAGGGATACGCAGTATTTT. This translates into CASSRLSGRDTQYF.